The following is a T cell receptor beta chain sequence with its context. The antigen remains unidentified. The sample belongs to a study of lymphopenia after photon versus proton radiotherapy. Study observations and caveats: Post-nadir TCR diversity decline inversely tracked overall survival among those who died.

Measured with immunoSEQ multiplex PCR; TCRdb has only the in-frame clones, and not every one. The sample records 150,000 to 200,000 clones, about nine tenths being singletons. The material sequenced was peripheral blood, taken from a patient treated with photon-based radiotherapy. The TCR sequence derives from a middle-aged man with gastric cancer.

The CDR3 nucleotides are TGTGCCAGCAGCCCGGGACAGTTGGGCAATCAGCCCCAGCATTTT. It is translated as CASSPGQLGNQPQHF. The chain has TRBV5-8 and TRBJ1-5, with 7 nucleotides matching TRBD1. From germline, CDR1 is SGHTS and CDR2 YDEGEE. The junction had 6 bases not matched to a gene; V was cut back by 4 bases and J by 2 bases. There are 15 residues in the CDR3.